The clone carrying this T cell receptor (beta chain) came up many times. Antigen unknown. The data were obtained in a study of blood T cells in healthy people across ages. Study conclusions and caveats: Higher diversity and more naive CD4+ cells were features of long-lived donors, compared to aged donors. There was no known CMV status for donors, so expanded clonotype changes were possibly confounded. A strong correlation was seen between TCR beta diversity and naive T cell percentage.

The authors extracted at least 5 micrograms of total RNA per sample. Through a sample-barcoded 5' primer and a J-beta primer mix, a second PCR was run for about 6 to 11 cycles. TCRdb ran MiXCR on the 5' RACE reads and lists one entry per CDR3 protein. The table has hundreds of thousands of distinct CDR3 sequences, about 30% seen once; the top ten hold 15% to 20%. Looked up from germline, CDR1 is KGHDR and CDR2 is SFDVKD. The CDR3 runs to 16 residues. The V and J ends lost 2 bases and 3 bases respectively, with 13 bases between them. This sequence joins TRBV24-1 and TRBJ2-4; weak D call: TRBD2 (6 bases). The clonotype originates from a woman older than 75 in good health. Source material: blood. The CDR3 region has the DNA TGTGCCACCAGTGATTCGGTCCCGCGGGGCAAAAACATTCAGTACTTC. Its translation: CATSDSVPRGKNIQYF.